The 9 T cell receptor beta chains below come from one sample, sequenced in a study of T cells in Graves' hyperthyroidism and ophthalmopathy. The TCR beta CDR3 regions underwent amplification using RNA transcripts as the source. The HTBI set primed first-round TCR CDR3 RT-PCR. One entry per CDR3 protein, called by TCRdb with MiXCR from the multiplex PCR reads. Among about 380,000 distinct CDR3 sequences listed, roughly 14% were seen once. Material: blood. The receptors derive from a man aged 30-40 years with Graves' hyperthyroidism that later progressed to Graves' ophthalmopathy.

The rearrangement links TRBV6-1 to TRBJ1-5, with D perhaps matching TRBD1 (6 bases). Trimming removed 6 bases from V and 6 bases from J, with 15 bases in between. Germline values: CDR1 MNHNS, CDR2 SASEGT. The CDR3 extends over 14 amino acids. CDR3 in amino acids: CASSLREGGQPQHF. The CDR3 DNA reads TGTGCCAGCAGCCTTCGGGAGGGGGGTCAGCCCCAGCATTTT.

This clonotype turned up a few times. This chain joins TRBV5-1 and TRBJ1-5; 11 bases agree with TRBD1. There are 16 residues in the CDR3. V dropped 0 bases and J dropped 2; count of bases not matched to a gene: 1. Germline loops: CDR1 SGHRS, CDR2 YFSETQ. As DNA, the CDR3 is TGCGCCAGCAGCTTGGAGGGACAGGGGGGCAATCAGCCCCAGCATTTT. It codes for CASSLEGQGGNQPQHF.

There are many counts of this clonotype. V usage is TRBV12-3 or TRBV12-4 and J usage is TRBJ2-7; D perhaps matches TRBD2 (5 bases). This CDR3 region has 15 residues. Trimming removed 2 bases at V and 4 bases at J, with 15 bases between. The CDR3, as DNA: TGTGCCAGCAGTTTAAAGTCCCGGGGTTTGTACGAGCAGTACTTC. Encoded protein: CASSLKSRGLYEQYF.

This clonotype was counted ten times or more. The V call is TRBV20-1, the J call TRBJ2-2, with D uncertain. Trimming removed 0 bases at V and 1 base at J, with 9 bases between. Germline V gene data show CDR1 as DFQATT and CDR2 as SNEGSKA (reference sequence). The CDR3 sequence is 15 residues long. The chain's CDR3 is CSAREGQMNTGELFF. The CDR3 DNA reads as TGCAGTGCTAGAGAAGGGCAGATGAACACCGGGGAGCTGTTTTTT.

The rearrangement joins TRBV5-4 to TRBJ2-3; 12 nucleotides line up with TRBD2. Germline V gene lookup returns CDR1 SGHNT and CDR2 YYREEE (reference sequence). With 4 bases clipped from V and 2 bases from J, the junction kept 8 bases outside the gene matches. This CDR3 is 17 amino acids long. The CDR3 region has the DNA TGTGCCAGCAGCGACAAAAGACTAGCGGGGGTCACAGATACGCAGTATTTT. Protein: CASSDKRLAGVTDTQYF.

V is TRBV7-9 and J is TRBJ2-7, with D perhaps TRBD2 (6 bases). Germline lookup yields CDR1 SEHNR and CDR2 FQNEAQ (reference sequence). The V and J ends lost 1 base and 5 bases respectively, with 15 bases between them. CDR3 length: 15 residues. The CDR3 region is CASSLGRGIVHEQYF. In nucleotides, the CDR3 is TGTGCCAGCAGCTTAGGGCGGGGAATCGTGCACGAGCAGTACTTC.

This clonotype was seen ten or more times. The CDR3 nucleotides read TGTGCCAGCAGCTCGCGGGGGCCCCCGGCGGTAAAGCAGTACTTC. It codes for CASSSRGPPAVKQYF. V and J are TRBV7-8 and TRBJ2-7; D may be TRBD2 (7 bases). V was shortened by 4 bases and J by 8 bases, with 21 bases between the two germline ends. The CDR3 is made up of 15 amino acids. Germline V gene data show CDR1 as SGHVS and CDR2 as FQNEAQ. Drawing the rest from reference TRBV7-8 and TRBJ2-7, the complete variable domain is GAGVSQSPRYKVAKRGQDVALRCDPISGHVSLFWYQQALGQGPEFLTYFQNEAQLDKSGLPSDRFFAERPEGSVSTLKIQRTQQEDSAVYLCASSSRGPPAVKQYFGPGTRLTVT.

Many counts were recorded for this clonotype. The chain is built from TRBV12-3 or TRBV12-4 and TRBJ2-5; the match to TRBD2 covers 10 bases. The CDR3 is 16 amino acids. V lost 4 bases, J lost 5 bases, and 10 bases stayed unmatched. CDR3 amino acids: CASSSAERGGRETQYF. In DNA form, the CDR3 reads TGTGCCAGCAGTTCCGCTGAGCGGGGGGGCAGGGAGACCCAGTACTTC.

This clonotype was picked up many times. CDR3 sequence (DNA): TGTGCCAGCAGCTGGGACCGGACGTCCGGCTACACCTTC. Translating gives CASSWDRTSGYTF. The chain links TRBV6-1 to TRBJ1-2, with a weak D call TRBD1 (5 bases). The CDR3 spans 13 residues. Germline CDR1 reads MNHNS; CDR2 reads SASEGT. V lost 6 bases to trimming and J lost 8 bases, with 16 bases between them.